Below are 22 T cell receptor beta chains sequenced from a single sample in a study of blood T cells in healthy people across ages. For the second PCR, which ran for about 6 to 11 cycles, a sample-barcoded 5' primer and a J-beta primer mix were used. TCRdb reprocessed the 5' RACE reads via MiXCR and lists one record per CDR3 protein. The data contain about 840,000 distinct CDR3 sequences, roughly 28% of them singletons. The data were also submitted as part of a second study, on T cells of mothers and their children.

The sample was blood. These receptors were collected from a woman aged 35 to 49 in good health.

This clonotype occurred a few times. The chain is built from TRBV18 and TRBJ1-1; D not resolved. The CDR3 sequence is 15 residues long. Germline CDR1 and CDR2: KGHSH and LQKENI. The ends were cut back, 3 bases at V and 0 bases at J, with 11 bases in the middle. The DNA of the CDR3 is TGTGCCAGCTCACCGGCAGAGTTGATGAACACTGAAGCTTTCTTT. Translated: CASSPAELMNTEAFF.

V gene TRBV20-1 combines with J gene TRBJ2-5, with 12 bases matching TRBD1. CDR1 DFQATT and CDR2 SNEGSKA come from the germline V gene (reference sequence). V shed 4 bases and J 6 bases; nucleotides not matched to a gene: 9. CDR3 length: 15 residues. The CDR3 DNA is TGCAGTGCTACCGAGGGACAGGGGGCTCGGAAGACCCAGTACTTC. Translated, it gives CSATEGQGARKTQYF.

With regard to this clonotype: A much bigger clone sits one base away, suggesting this may be a read error. This CDR3 reads CASSLRSVEQFF. As DNA, the CDR3 is TGTGCCAGCAGTTTAAGGTCGGTGGAGCAGTTCTTC. The chain carries TRBV12-3 or TRBV12-4 and TRBJ2-1; D is unresolved. V lost 2 bases and J 10 bases, leaving 9 bases between the germline ends. CDR3 length: 12 amino acids.

The V call is TRBV11-2, the J call TRBJ2-4; a possible D gene is TRBD1 (6 bases). This CDR3 has 16 residues. Germline V gene lookup returns CDR1 SGHAT and CDR2 FQNNGV. V was trimmed by 5 bases and J by 13 bases, leaving 27 bases between them. The CDR3: CASSTATGLFNNEQYF. CDR3 coding DNA: TGTGCCAGCAGCACAGCCACAGGGTTATTTAATAATGAGCAGTACTTC.

A few counts support this clonotype. Given a much more abundant clone one base away, this may be a read error. The chain couples TRBV29-1 to TRBJ2-4, with 9 nucleotides matching TRBD1. CDR1 SQVTM and CDR2 ANQGSEA come from the germline V gene. CDR3 length: 12 amino acids. Trimming took 4 bases from V and 13 from J; bases not matched to a gene: 8. CDR3 bases: TGCAGCGTTGTCGGGACAGGGAGAGAGCAGTACTTC. Amino acids: CSVVGTGREQYF.

This clonotype was seen more than once but under ten times. The gene calls are TRBV7-2 and TRBJ1-1, with D hard to call. This CDR3 region has 14 residues. Per the germline V gene, CDR1 is SGHTA and CDR2 is FQGNSA. Trimming removed 2 bases from V and 0 bases from J, with 7 bases in between. In DNA, the CDR3 is TGTGCCAGCAGCTTAATGCAAATGAACACTGAAGCTTTCTTT. Its protein product is CASSLMQMNTEAFF. The whole variable domain, filled in from reference TRBV7-2 and TRBJ1-1, reads GAGVSQSPSNKVTEKGKDVELRCDPISGHTALYWYRQSLGQGLEFLIYFQGNSAPDKSGLPSDRFSAERTGGSVSTLTIQRTQQEDSAVYLCASSLMQMNTEAFFGQGTRLTVV.

The V call is TRBV30, the J call TRBJ1-1, with D possibly matching TRBD1 (6 bases). Germline V gene sequence: CDR1 GTSNPN, CDR2 SVGIG (reference sequence). This CDR3 contains 14 residues. V gave up 3 bases and J gave up 0 bases, with 11 bases separating them. The CDR3 DNA reads TGTGCCTGGAGCGAACAGGGCTTGAACACTGAAGCTTTCTTT. This translates into CAWSEQGLNTEAFF. Filled out from reference TRBV30 and TRBJ1-1, the complete variable domain reads SQTIHQWPATLVQPVGSPLSLECTVEGTSNPNLYWYRQAAGRGLQLLFYSVGIGQISSEVPQNLSASRPQDRQFILSSKKLLLSDSGFYLCAWSEQGLNTEAFFGQGTRLTVV.

This clonotype occurred once. CDR3 loop: CASSQGAVVAAYGYTF. The CDR3 nucleotides read TGCGCCAGCAGCCAAGGGGCCGTTGTGGCCGCATATGGCTACACCTTC. This chain uses TRBV4-1 with TRBJ1-2; no definite D call. Germline CDR1 MGHRA, CDR2 YSYEKL. The CDR3 length is 16 residues. The ends were cut back, 1 base at V and 5 bases at J, with 17 bases in the middle.

The chain joins TRBV4-1 to TRBJ2-3; 13 bases agree with TRBD2. The germline CDR1 and CDR2 sequences are MGHRA and YSYEKL. CDR3 length: 18 amino acids. Trimming cost V 4 bases and J 5 bases; bases outside gene matches: 12. CDR3: CASSLITQLAGGKDTQYF. DNA of the CDR3: TGCGCCAGCAGCCTAATAACCCAACTAGCGGGGGGGAAAGATACGCAGTATTTT.

The chain employs TRBV6-6 and TRBJ1-1; 9 bases are a match to TRBD1. CDR1 is MNHNY, CDR2 SVGAGI, per germline (reference sequence). There are 16 residues in the CDR3. With V trimmed by 6 bases and J by 0 bases, 8 bases remained unmatched. The CDR3 nucleotides are TGTGCCAGCAGCTCAGGGACAGGGAGGATGAACACTGAAGCTTTCTTT. Protein: CASSSGTGRMNTEAFF.

The genes are TRBV7-2 and TRBJ2-1, with 9 bases that match TRBD1. Trimming cost V 1 base and J 7 bases; bases outside gene matches: 5. Germline V gene lookup returns CDR1 SGHTA and CDR2 FQGNSA. The CDR3 extends over 15 amino acids. The CDR3 region has the DNA TGTGCCAGCAGCTTAGGACAGGGGGACTTTAATGAGCAGTTCTTC. As protein: CASSLGQGDFNEQFF.

Concerning this clonotype itself: The junction differs from germline at one of its ends, possibly a read error. The rearrangement uses TRBV5-1 and TRBJ2-7; possible D gene TRBD1, 5 bases. This CDR3 region has 17 residues. Germline loops: CDR1 SGHRS, CDR2 YFSETQ. Here the CDR3 reads CANSLAAGKGISYEQYF. CDR3 DNA sequence: TGCGCCAACAGCTTGGCTGCAGGGAAGGGGATCTCCTACGAGCAGTACTTC.

Details on this clonotype: It may be a read error: a sequence one base away is much more abundant. The chain is built from TRBV2 and TRBJ2-4; no firm D call. Trimming pared 0 bases from V and 13 bases from J, leaving 7 bases between. CDR1 SNHLY and CDR2 FYNNEI come from the germline V gene. This CDR3 has 11 residues. CDR3 coding DNA: TGTGCCAGCAGTGAAGCGCTGGAGCAGTACTTC. It specifies CASSEALEQYF.

About this clonotype itself: The germline gene is not matched at one end of the junction; a read error may be the cause. CDR3 region: CASRRLTSQETLYF. In nucleotides, the CDR3 is TGTGCCAGCAGACGCCTTACAAGCCAAGAGACCCTGTACTTC. The chain joins TRBV6-5 to TRBJ2-5; D is undetermined. CDR1 is MNHEY, CDR2 SVGAGI, per germline. The CDR3 totals 14 residues.

This clonotype was seen a handful of times. The rearrangement links TRBV2 to TRBJ1-6, with D uncertain. CDR1 is SNHLY, CDR2 FYNNEI, per germline. The CDR3 length is 11 residues. The V end was cut by 8 bases, the J end by 14 bases, with 13 bases between. This CDR3 reads CASGRELALHF. CDR3 sequence (DNA): TGTGCCAGCGGGAGGGAATTAGCCCTCCACTTT.

This chain links TRBV6-5 with TRBJ1-3, with 8 bases matching TRBD1. The length of the CDR3 is 16 residues. Germline V gene data show CDR1 as MNHEY and CDR2 as SVGAGI. The V gene end was trimmed by 8 bases and the J gene end by 1 base; junction bases not matched to a gene: 10. CDR3 nucleotide sequence: TGTGCCAGCGGGCACTACAGGGGGATATCTGGAAACACCATATATTTT. It translates to CASGHYRGISGNTIYF.

The rearrangement joins TRBV9 to TRBJ1-1; TRBD1 aligns across 7 bases. This CDR3 has 15 residues. Germline V CDR1 and CDR2: SGDLS, YYNGEE. The trim removed 3 bases at V and 7 bases at J, leaving 12 bases unmatched. CDR3 amino acids: CASSAKQGRHSEAFF. The CDR3 region has the DNA TGTGCCAGCAGCGCAAAACAGGGGCGCCACAGTGAAGCTTTCTTT.

This clonotype was seen more than once but under ten times. The J gene is TRBJ2-1, the V gene TRBV20-1; D is unclear. The germline V and J ends were trimmed by 1 base and 6 bases, with 7 bases remaining between them. The CDR3 covers 12 residues. The germline gives CDR1 DFQATT, CDR2 SNEGSKA (reference sequence). CDR3 loop: CSARVPVNEQFF. As DNA, the CDR3 is TGCAGTGCTAGAGTCCCCGTCAATGAGCAGTTCTTC.

This clonotype was detected ten times or more. The chain has TRBV7-2 and TRBJ1-1; weak D call: TRBD1 (6 bases). The germline V gene encodes CDR1 SGHTA and CDR2 FQGNSA. The ends were cut back, 3 bases at V and 1 base at J, with 9 bases in the middle. CDR3 length: 14 amino acids. CDR3 sequence: CASSLGAGNTEAFF. CDR3 bases: TGTGCCAGCAGCTTGGGGGCAGGGAACACTGAAGCTTTCTTT.

This clonotype occurred many times. The chain couples TRBV10-3 to TRBJ2-6; 9 nucleotides align to TRBD1. Germline V gene lookup returns CDR1 ENHRY and CDR2 SYGVKD. This CDR3 is built from 17 residues. V was clipped by 10 bases and J by 2 bases; unmatched bases: 12. The CDR3 is CATAPGQGGAGANVLTF. The CDR3, as DNA: TGTGCCACAGCACCGGGACAGGGAGGAGCTGGGGCCAACGTCCTGACTTTC.

This sequence joins TRBV7-9 and TRBJ1-4; no clear D. Germline V gives CDR1 SEHNR, CDR2 FQNEAQ (reference sequence). The CDR3 contains 13 residues. Trimming left V 5 bases short and J 3 bases short, with 7 bases between. CDR3 protein: CASSPSANEKLFF. CDR3 DNA: TGTGCCAGCAGCCCCTCAGCTAATGAAAAACTGTTTTTT.

The chain combines TRBV12-3 or TRBV12-4 with TRBJ2-1; TRBD2 agrees at 11 bases. CDR3 length equals 17 residues. Losses at the gene ends were 1 base for V and 4 bases for J; bases not matched to a gene: 6. The CDR3 sequence is CASSLVGTSGAYNEQFF. The CDR3 DNA reads TGTGCCAGCAGTTTAGTGGGGACTAGCGGAGCTTACAATGAGCAGTTCTTC.